This T cell receptor (beta chain) stems from a study of blood T cell repertoires in COVID-19. The protocol was immunoSEQ multiplex PCR, while the TCRdb copy is restricted to in-frame clones and leaves out a portion. The table has around 40,000 clones, about 90% seen once. Germline CDR1 is DFQATT and CDR2 is SNEGSKA (reference sequence). The CDR3 is 16 amino acids. Trimming shortened V by 3 bases and J by 1 base, and 18 bases separated the two germline ends. The sample comprised peripheral blood. This sequence joins TRBV20-1 and TRBJ1-1, with D tentatively TRBD1 (6 bases). The clonotype was recovered from a man aged 50 to 59 with active or convalescent COVID-19. CDR3 nucleotide sequence: TGCAGTGCTAGTTGGGGGGGCGGCTCGAAGAACACTGAAGCTTTCTTT. Its translation: CSASWGGGSKNTEAFF.